A selection of T cell receptor beta chains follows, all from one sample in a study of type 1 and type 2 diabetes patients. Via MiXCR, TCRdb re-called the multiplex PCR reads, giving one row per CDR3 protein. The sample records 250,000 or so distinct CDR3 sequences, around 47% being singletons. The sample taken for sequencing was peripheral blood mononuclear cells (PBMCs). Receptors were obtained from a young man with type 2 diabetes. The CDR3 runs from the conserved cysteine through the conserved F or W. The D gene is left open where the match is weak.

j_call: TRBJ1-1
v_call: TRBV6-5
d_call: -
cdr3_nt: TGTGCCATCAGTGACTCGGGACCGCGTCGAACTGAAGCTTTCTTT
cdr3_aa: CAISDSGPRRTEAFF

j_call: TRBJ2-3
v_call: TRBV30
d_call: -
cdr3_nt: TGTGCCAGTAGTCAGGGACCCGGCGCAGATACGCAGTATTTT
cdr3_aa: CASSQGPGADTQYF

j_call: TRBJ1-5
v_call: TRBV20-1
d_call: -
cdr3_nt: TGCAGTGCTAGTAGGACTGGAAGCAATCAGCCCCAGCATTTT
cdr3_aa: CSASRTGSNQPQHF

j_call: TRBJ2-2
v_call: TRBV28
d_call: TRBD1
cdr3_nt: TGTGCCAGCAGTCGAGCCGGGACAGGGACCGGGGAGCTGGTTTTT
cdr3_aa: CASSRAGTGTGELVF

j_call: TRBJ2-3
v_call: TRBV12-5
d_call: -
cdr3_nt: TGTGCTAGTGGTTTGGTACAAGAGTTCACAGATACGCAGTATTTT
cdr3_aa: CASGLVQEFTDTQYF

j_call: TRBJ1-1
v_call: TRBV5-1
d_call: -
cdr3_nt: TGCGCCAGCAGCATCGGACGGGGGTACACTGAAGCTTTCTTT
cdr3_aa: CASSIGRGYTEAFF

j_call: TRBJ2-3
v_call: TRBV12-3/TRBV12-4
d_call: TRBD2
cdr3_nt: TGTGCCAGCAGTTCCGGGGGGGAGGGCACAGATACGCAGTATTTT
cdr3_aa: CASSSGGEGTDTQYF

j_call: TRBJ1-1
v_call: TRBV6-5
d_call: TRBD1
cdr3_nt: TGTGCCAGCAGTTACGCACAGGGGGCTTGGACTGAAGCTTTCTTT
cdr3_aa: CASSYAQGAWTEAFF

j_call: TRBJ2-1
v_call: TRBV27
d_call: TRBD1
cdr3_nt: TGTGCCAGCAGTGATCCGGGACAGGGCCACAATGAGCAGTTCTTC
cdr3_aa: CASSDPGQGHNEQFF

j_call: TRBJ2-7
v_call: TRBV19
d_call: TRBD1
cdr3_nt: TGTGCCAGTAGTCTCGGGACAGGGAGAAGTTACGAGCAGTACTTC
cdr3_aa: CASSLGTGRSYEQYF

j_call: TRBJ2-3
v_call: TRBV9
d_call: TRBD2
cdr3_nt: TGTGCCAGCAGCTTGGGACTAGCGGGAGATACAGATACGCAGTATTTT
cdr3_aa: CASSLGLAGDTDTQYF

j_call: TRBJ2-2
v_call: TRBV15
d_call: -
cdr3_nt: TGTGCCACCAGCAGAGATCGGCTAGCGCAGACCGGGGAGCTGTTTTTT
cdr3_aa: CATSRDRLAQTGELFF

j_call: TRBJ2-3
v_call: TRBV6-5
d_call: -
cdr3_nt: TGTGCCAGCAGTGAAGAACCAGCGACGTTGGGAGATACGCAGTATTTT
cdr3_aa: CASSEEPATLGDTQYF

j_call: TRBJ2-7
v_call: TRBV7-2
d_call: -
cdr3_nt: TGTGCCAGCAGCCCATTGAGTGGCCAGGGCGTCCAATTAACCTACGAGCAGTACTTC
cdr3_aa: CASSPLSGQGVQLTYEQYF

j_call: TRBJ2-1
v_call: TRBV11-2
d_call: -
cdr3_nt: TGTGCCAGCAGCTTAGATGTGGAAGTCTACAATGAGCAGTTCTTC
cdr3_aa: CASSLDVEVYNEQFF

j_call: TRBJ1-3
v_call: TRBV12-3/TRBV12-4
d_call: -
cdr3_nt: TGTGCCAGCATCCTCGGAAACACCATATATTTT
cdr3_aa: CASILGNTIYF